Listed here are 27 T cell receptor beta chains from one sample, sequenced in a study of T cell responses to AZD1222 COVID-19 vaccine. Assay: immunoSEQ multiplex PCR; the TCRdb copy retains only in-frame clones and omits some. The sample shows 110,000 or so clones, approximately 88% of them seen only once. The specimen was peripheral blood, collected 28 days after the second AZD1222 dose. These receptors were collected from an adult who received the AZD1222 COVID-19 vaccine.

The V call is TRBV5-4, the J call TRBJ1-6; 8 nucleotides match TRBD1. Germline trimming cut 4 bases from V and 7 bases from J; bases unmatched to any gene: 4. The CDR3 extends over 14 amino acids. CDR1 is SGHNT, CDR2 YYREEE, per germline (reference sequence). CDR3 nucleotides: TGTGCCAGCAGCCTAGACAGGGGAAATTCACCCCTCCACTTT. Translating gives CASSLDRGNSPLHF. Filled out from reference TRBV5-4 and TRBJ1-6, the complete variable domain reads ETGVTQSPTHLIKTRGQQVTLRCSSQSGHNTVSWYQQALGQGPQFIFQYYREEENGRGNFPPRFSGLQFPNYSSELNVNALELDDSALYLCASSLDRGNSPLHFGNGTRLTVT.

The genes are TRBV27 and TRBJ1-5; no reliable D call. Per germline, CDR1 MNHEY and CDR2 SMNVEV (reference sequence). Between the trimmed V and J ends, which lost 5 bases and 5 bases, there was a span of 10 bases. CDR3 length equals 13 residues. The CDR3 nucleotides read TGTGCCAGCAGTCCGCCTCAGGATCAGCCCCAGCATTTT. This encodes CASSPPQDQPQHF.

The gene calls are TRBV6-6 and TRBJ1-1; tentatively, D is TRBD1 (5 bases). This CDR3 region has 14 residues. V shed 7 bases and J shed 5 bases, with 17 bases lying between them. CDR1 and CDR2 from the germline V gene are MNHNY and SVGAGI (reference sequence). DNA for the CDR3: TGTGCCAGCACCCGTGGGGGGGTGGGAACTGAAGCTTTCTTT. This codes for CASTRGGVGTEAFF.

V gene TRBV2 combines with J gene TRBJ2-5; 11 bases map to TRBD2. Germline V lookup: CDR1 SNHLY, CDR2 FYNNEI. V shed 6 bases and J 4 bases; nucleotides not matched to a gene: 10. The CDR3 is 16 residues long. The CDR3 sequence: CASRALAGGRIETQYF. DNA for the CDR3: TGTGCCAGCAGGGCCTTAGCGGGGGGGAGGATAGAGACCCAGTACTTC.

The J gene is TRBJ2-7, the V gene TRBV6-1; tentatively, D is TRBD2 (7 bases). CDR1 and CDR2 (germline): MNHNS, SASEGT. V was cut by 4 bases and J by 3 bases, with 19 bases left in between. This CDR3 is 16 amino acids long. In DNA, the CDR3 is TGTGCCAGCAGTGGCTTTGGACGGGGGGCCGGCTACGAGCAGTACTTC. It translates to CASSGFGRGAGYEQYF.

The rearrangement links TRBV4-2 to TRBJ2-1; 13 bases map to TRBD2. Germline CDR1 is LGHNA and CDR2 is YNFKEQ. V dropped 4 bases and J dropped 0; count of bases not matched to a gene: 9. The CDR3 covers 19 residues. CDR3 in DNA: TGTGCCAGCAGCCCCCGGACTAGCGGGGGACCGAGCTCCTACAATGAGCAGTTCTTC. Encoded protein: CASSPRTSGGPSSYNEQFF.

V and J are TRBV7-2 and TRBJ2-7, with 7 nucleotides matching TRBD2. Germline trimming cut 3 bases from V and 2 bases from J; bases unmatched to any gene: 7. CDR1 and CDR2 (germline): SGHTA, FQGNSA. This CDR3 has 15 amino acids. CDR3 DNA sequence: TGTGCCAGCAGCTTCTCCGCGGGGGAGACCTACGAGCAGTACTTC. It encodes CASSFSAGETYEQYF.

The V gene is TRBV3-1 (or the pseudogene TRBV3-2), the J gene TRBJ1-2; D is ambiguous. Deletions cut 0 bases from V and 5 bases from J, with 4 bases between. This CDR3 contains 12 residues. The V gene's germline CDR1 is LGHDT and CDR2 YNNKEL (reference sequence). The CDR3 loop reads CASSQDLYGYTF. CDR3 bases: TGTGCCAGCAGCCAAGACCTTTATGGCTACACCTTC.

The chain uses TRBV6-4 and TRBJ1-6; D is perhaps TRBD1 (5 bases). Looked up from germline, CDR1 is MRHNA and CDR2 is SNTAGT. V lost 2 bases and J lost 9, with 11 bases in between. The length of the CDR3 is 14 residues. The CDR3 DNA is TGTGCCAGCAGTGACCAGGGCTCGTCTTCACCCCTCCACTTT. This sequence encodes CASSDQGSSSPLHF.

The rearrangement links TRBV6-1 to TRBJ2-7; D is unresolved. CDR3 length: 13 residues. CDR1 and CDR2 (germline): MNHNS, SASEGT. The V end lost 3 bases, the J end lost 4 bases, and 10 bases lay between the germline ends. The CDR3 DNA is TGTGCCAGCAGTGATGTTGCCCTTTACGAGCAGTACTTC. The encoded protein is CASSDVALYEQYF.

Points on this clone: The junction differs from germline at one of its ends, possibly a read error. The chain has TRBV28 and TRBJ2-7; 7 bases match TRBD1. The germline V gene encodes CDR1 MDHEN and CDR2 SYDVKM. This CDR3 is 14 amino acids long. The CDR3 DNA reads as TGCGATTCCAGGGGGTTTTCTAGGACCTACGAGCAGTACTTC. It specifies CDSRGFSRTYEQYF.

The V gene is TRBV3-1 (or the pseudogene TRBV3-2), the J gene TRBJ2-3, with D possibly being TRBD1 or TRBD2 (5 bases each). The V gene's germline CDR1 is LGHDT and CDR2 YNNKEL (reference sequence). CDR3 length: 17 residues. V lost 4 bases to trimming and J lost 6 bases, with 23 bases between them. CDR3 in amino acids: CASSPQIGGWVSDTQYF. CDR3 bases: TGTGCCAGCAGCCCCCAAATTGGGGGATGGGTCTCGGATACGCAGTATTTT.

This chain joins TRBV7-2 and TRBJ1-1; no clear D gene. CDR3 length equals 13 residues. V was trimmed by 2 bases and J by 8 bases, leaving 12 bases between them. Germline CDR1 reads SGHTA; CDR2 reads FQGNSA. CDR3 coding DNA: TGTGCCAGCAGCTTACCCCCCTCCCCAGAAGCTTTCTTT. Protein sequence: CASSLPPSPEAFF.

This rearrangement joins TRBV4-1 to TRBJ1-1; TRBD1 might be the D (5 bases). The CDR3 runs 15 residues. In germline, CDR1 is MGHRA, CDR2 YSYEKL. V lost 1 base and J 0 bases, leaving 9 bases between the germline ends. The CDR3 loop is CASSQGGGVNTEAFF. CDR3 in DNA: TGCGCCAGCAGCCAAGGAGGAGGGGTGAACACTGAAGCTTTCTTT.

This chain links TRBV3-1 (or the pseudogene TRBV3-2) with TRBJ1-2; weak D call: TRBD1 (5 bases). The CDR3 covers 13 residues. Germline lookup yields CDR1 LGHDT and CDR2 YNNKEL (reference sequence). Trimming stripped 4 bases from V and 6 bases from J, with 12 bases between. The CDR3 DNA reads TGTGCCAGCAGCCCTGGCCCCAGGGATGGCTACACCTTC. Translating it yields CASSPGPRDGYTF.

The CDR3 spells CASSSGTQPQHF. CDR3 coding DNA: TGTGCCAGCAGTTCCGGGACTCAGCCCCAGCATTTT. V is TRBV6-2 or TRBV6-3 and J is TRBJ1-5; a possible D gene is TRBD1 (5 bases). With 4 bases removed from V and 6 bases from J, the gap between germline ends came to 7 bases. This CDR3 region has 12 residues. Germline V gene data show CDR1 as MNHEY and CDR2 as SVGEGT.

This clone was seen once. CDR3 DNA sequence: TGTGCCAGCAGTGAAGTCCCGGGCTCCACTGAAGCTTTCTTT. Translation: CASSEVPGSTEAFF. The V call is TRBV6-1, the J call TRBJ1-1; D is unresolved. V was trimmed by 1 base and J by 4 bases, leaving 10 bases between them. CDR3 length: 14 amino acids. The germline V gene has CDR1 MNHNS and CDR2 SASEGT.

The chain combines TRBV24-1 with TRBJ2-3, with 8 nucleotides matching TRBD1. The CDR3 covers 14 residues. V shed 4 bases, J shed 8 bases, and the junction held 7 bases outside the gene matches. Germline V gene data show CDR1 as KGHDR and CDR2 as SFDVKD. The CDR3 spells CATSDSGTGGTQYF. CDR3 nucleotide sequence: TGTGCCACCAGTGACTCCGGGACAGGAGGTACGCAGTATTTT.

A remark on this clone: This CDR3 is also generated by other DNA sequences in the sample. The chain uses TRBV5-1 and TRBJ1-1, with D possibly matching TRBD1 (6 bases). This CDR3 spans 14 amino acids. Germline CDR1 is SGHRS and CDR2 is YFSETQ. V dropped 2 bases and J dropped 2 bases, with 10 bases sitting between them. DNA for the CDR3: TGCGCCAGCAGCTTACAGGGCGGTAACACTGAAGCTTTCTTT. Protein product: CASSLQGGNTEAFF.

The chain has TRBV3-1 (or the pseudogene TRBV3-2) and TRBJ1-5; D is unresolved. The CDR3 is 12 amino acids. Trimming cost V 8 bases and J 5 bases, with 10 bases left between them. Per germline, CDR1 LGHDT and CDR2 YNNKEL (reference sequence). In DNA form, the CDR3 reads TGTGCCAGCCGTGAAGTGGATCAGCCCCAGCATTTT. Translating gives CASREVDQPQHF.

This sequence joins TRBV5-1 and TRBJ1-2, with a possible D match to TRBD1 (6 bases). CDR3 length: 13 amino acids. V lost 4 bases and J lost 5, with 12 bases in between. Germline loops: CDR1 SGHRS, CDR2 YFSETQ. DNA of the CDR3: TGCGCCAGCAGCCGGGGACAAGGATATGGCTACACCTTC. It translates to CASSRGQGYGYTF.

This chain joins TRBV2 and TRBJ1-2; a weak D match, TRBD1 (5 bases). The CDR3 is 13 residues long. The V gene lost 4 bases and the J gene lost 2 bases, with 8 bases spanning the gap. The germline V gene has CDR1 SNHLY and CDR2 FYNNEI. CDR3 nucleotides: TGTGCCAGCAGTGGGACAAACAACTATGGCTACACCTTC. Translated, it gives CASSGTNNYGYTF.

The rearrangement links TRBV5-6 to TRBJ1-2; D not resolved. Between the trimmed V and J ends, which lost 4 bases and 5 bases, there was a span of 21 bases. This CDR3 contains 16 residues. Per the germline V gene, CDR1 is SGHDT and CDR2 is YYEEEE. DNA of the CDR3: TGTGCCAGCAGCCCTCTGACGAATCTATTTGGGTATGGCTACACCTTC. Its protein is CASSPLTNLFGYGYTF. Based on the CDR3 plus reference TRBV5-6 and TRBJ1-2, the full variable domain is DAGVTQSPTHLIKTRGQQVTLRCSPKSGHDTVSWYQQALGQGPQFIFQYYEEEERQRGNFPDRFSGHQFPNYSSELNVNALLLGDSALYLCASSPLTNLFGYGYTFGSGTRLTVV.

The V gene is TRBV4-2, the J gene TRBJ1-1; D is ambiguous. Germline V gene lookup returns CDR1 LGHNA and CDR2 YNFKEQ. Trimming took off 4 bases at V and 1 base at J, with 7 bases between the two ends. The CDR3 is 13 amino acids. CDR3 loop: CASSRPENTEAFF. The CDR3, as DNA: TGTGCCAGCAGCCGTCCCGAGAACACTGAAGCTTTCTTT.

The chain joins TRBV6-5 to TRBJ2-6, with a weak D call TRBD2 (6 bases). With 10 bases removed from V and 2 bases from J, the gap between germline ends came to 15 bases. The CDR3 contains 15 residues. The germline CDR1 and CDR2 sequences are MNHEY and SVGAGI. This chain's CDR3 is CATLPTGAGANVLTF. Here the CDR3 DNA reads TGTGCCACCTTACCTACGGGGGCTGGGGCCAACGTCCTGACTTTC.

This chain uses TRBV11-2 with TRBJ1-1; a weak D match, TRBD1 (6 bases). CDR3 length equals 13 residues. Germline lookup yields CDR1 SGHAT and CDR2 FQNNGV. Trimming shortened V by 5 bases and J by 10 bases, and 17 bases separated the two germline ends. The CDR3 spells CASSTTGGPGAFF. CDR3 DNA: TGTGCCAGCAGCACCACCGGGGGCCCCGGAGCTTTCTTT.

This chain links TRBV7-9 with TRBJ2-1; 7 bases map to TRBD2. This CDR3 has 14 amino acids. Germline loops: CDR1 SEHNR, CDR2 FQNEAQ (reference sequence). J was trimmed by 0 bases and V by 7 bases; bases with no gene match: 3. The CDR3 coding sequence is TGTGCCAGCACCCGGGGGGACTCCTACAATGAGCAGTTCTTC. Protein product: CASTRGDSYNEQFF. The variable domain in full, completed from reference TRBV7-9 and TRBJ2-1, reads DTGVSQNPRHKITKRGQNVTFRCDPISEHNRLYWYRQTLGQGPEFLTYFQNEAQLEKSRLLSDRFSAERPKGSFSTLEIQRTEQGDSAMYLCASTRGDSYNEQFFGPGTRLTVL.